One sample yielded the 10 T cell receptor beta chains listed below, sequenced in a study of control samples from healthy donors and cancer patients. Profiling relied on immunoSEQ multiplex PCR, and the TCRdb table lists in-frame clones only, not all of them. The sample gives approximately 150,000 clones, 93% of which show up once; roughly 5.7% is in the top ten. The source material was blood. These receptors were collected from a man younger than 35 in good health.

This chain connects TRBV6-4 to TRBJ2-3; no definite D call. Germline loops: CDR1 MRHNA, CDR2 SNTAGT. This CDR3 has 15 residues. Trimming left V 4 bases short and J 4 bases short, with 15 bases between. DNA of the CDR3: TGTGCCAGCAGTGCAGGAAGTTCAAATGCAGATACGCAGTATTTT. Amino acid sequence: CASSAGSSNADTQYF.

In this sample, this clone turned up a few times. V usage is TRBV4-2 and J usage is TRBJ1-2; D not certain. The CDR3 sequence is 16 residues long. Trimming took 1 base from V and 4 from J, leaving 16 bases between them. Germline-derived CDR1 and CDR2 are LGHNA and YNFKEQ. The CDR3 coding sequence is TGTGCCAGCAGCCAAGTCATTTCCGGCGACGTCTATGGCTACACCTTC. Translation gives CASSQVISGDVYGYTF.

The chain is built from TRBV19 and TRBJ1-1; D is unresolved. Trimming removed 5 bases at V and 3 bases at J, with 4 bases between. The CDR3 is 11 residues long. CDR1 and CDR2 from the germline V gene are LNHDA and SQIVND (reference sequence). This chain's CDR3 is CASSVYTEAFF. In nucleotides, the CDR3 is TGTGCCAGTAGTGTGTACACTGAAGCTTTCTTT.

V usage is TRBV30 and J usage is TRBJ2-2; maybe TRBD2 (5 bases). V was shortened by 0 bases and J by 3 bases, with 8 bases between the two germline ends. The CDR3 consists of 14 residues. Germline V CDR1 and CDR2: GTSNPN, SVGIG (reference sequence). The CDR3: CAWSVLRDTGELFF. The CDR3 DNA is TGTGCCTGGAGTGTTTTGCGGGACACCGGGGAGCTGTTTTTT.

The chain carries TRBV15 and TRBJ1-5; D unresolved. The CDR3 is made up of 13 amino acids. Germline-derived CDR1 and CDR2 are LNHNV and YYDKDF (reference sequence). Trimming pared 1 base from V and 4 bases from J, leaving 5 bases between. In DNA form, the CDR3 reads TGTGCCACCAGCAGAGGGTGGAATCAGCCCCAGCATTTT. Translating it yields CATSRGWNQPQHF.

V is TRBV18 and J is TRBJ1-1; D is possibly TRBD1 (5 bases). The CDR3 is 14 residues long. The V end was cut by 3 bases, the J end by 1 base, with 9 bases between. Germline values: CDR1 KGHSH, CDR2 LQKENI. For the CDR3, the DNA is TGTGCCAGCTCACCCCTAACAGGGAACACTGAAGCTTTCTTT. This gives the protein CASSPLTGNTEAFF.

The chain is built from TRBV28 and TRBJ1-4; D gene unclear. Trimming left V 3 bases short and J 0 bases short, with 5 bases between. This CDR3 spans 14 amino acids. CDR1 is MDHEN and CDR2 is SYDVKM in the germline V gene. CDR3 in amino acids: CASSFISTNEKLFF. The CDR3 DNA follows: TGTGCCAGCAGTTTCATTTCAACTAATGAAAAACTGTTTTTT.

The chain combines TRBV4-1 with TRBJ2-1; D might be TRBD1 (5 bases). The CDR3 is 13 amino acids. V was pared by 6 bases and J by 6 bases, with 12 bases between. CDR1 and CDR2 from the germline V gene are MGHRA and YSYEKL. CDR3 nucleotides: TGCGCCAGCAGAGGGGAAACGTTCAATGAGCAGTTCTTC. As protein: CASRGETFNEQFF.

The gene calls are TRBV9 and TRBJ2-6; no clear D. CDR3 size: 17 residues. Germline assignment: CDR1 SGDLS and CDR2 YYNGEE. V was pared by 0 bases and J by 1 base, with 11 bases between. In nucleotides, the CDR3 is TGTGCCAGCAGCGTAGACAGTAGTCGATCTGGGGCCAACGTCCTGACTTTC. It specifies CASSVDSSRSGANVLTF.

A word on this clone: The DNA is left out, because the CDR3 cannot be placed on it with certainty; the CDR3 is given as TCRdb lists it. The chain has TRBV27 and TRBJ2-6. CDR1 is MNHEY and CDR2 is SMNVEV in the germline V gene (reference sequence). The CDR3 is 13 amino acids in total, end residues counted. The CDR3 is CASSTSVANVLTF.